The following is a TCR beta chain sequence with its context. This receptor's antigen is unknown. No base quality information exists; no much larger clone differs at one position. The data are from a study of long-term antiretroviral therapy in people with HIV (dated by TCRdb to between 2021 and 2024). With respect to the entire study: The earliest samples were collected about a decade before the 2015 WHO recommendation for immediate ART, when ART was typically delayed until CD4 counts fell. This retrospective serial study examined whether starting ART and sustained HIV suppression were associated with changes in the composition and diversity of the TRB repertoire in peripheral blood. From fewer than 35 adults with confirmed HIV infection, the cohort provided around 180 cryopreserved PBMC samples, gathered serially across a mean of approximately six years (range 1-12). Among the 30 to 35 participants with HIV, eleven were female. Test extractions of a monoclonal T-cell line alongside some 36 polyclonal samples showed no cross-contamination during QIAcube processing.

To be included, a participant needed at least one PBMC sample from before ART initiation plus at least two post-ART samples. Every participant with HIV received treatment in the United States of America. Before DNA extraction, cryopreserved samples of about 0.9-11 million PBMC were thawed and then washed. At the time of the earliest PBMC sample, participants with HIV were aged between roughly 20 and 60 years. PBMC samples were contributed by each participant from 1-4 timepoints before ART initiation and 2-8 timepoints after ART initiation, with a median of 7 samples. Serial HIV viral load, CD4+ T-cell count, ART history and demographic data were obtained for every participant. Genomic DNA was extracted from unsorted PBMC with a Qiagen kit on a QIAcube, with processing performed in batches of 12 samples. The investigation overall reported the following: Limited PBMC availability meant only the TCR beta chain was sequenced, without alpha chain pairing. Starting ART was linked to a significant rise in TRB diversity, yet even after long-term ART the diversity remained significantly lower than in transplant donor controls. Compared with controls, HIV repertoires had narrower CDR3 length ranges, and the network structure pointed to an antigen-experienced repertoire that shifted only slightly toward naive after ART. Inferences about post-ART repertoire changes are limited because no data were available on ART adherence, viral resistance or therapy changes. Because pre-ART samples had limited cell numbers, profiling was done on unsorted PBMC rather than on sorted CD4+ and CD8+ T cells. Samples dated from 2004 to 2017, and the ART regimens used may be less effective than current ones. Expanded TRB clones identified before ART initiation dominated the repertoire at all time points, although this dominance fluctuated and declined in many PLHIV after ART.

V is cut back by 1 base and J by 1 base, with 15 bases in the junction unmatched. The CDR3 starts with the cysteine, ends with the phenylalanine, and has 19 residues. CDR3 DNA only is kept here, 57 bases in frame from base 1. From a lookup of the germline V gene (reference sequence), CDR1 and CDR2 are LNHDA and SQIVND. The immunoSEQ hsTCRB v3.0 assay was used at survey level resolution to sequence the TRB variable region. TRB sequencing targeted a depth of about 40,000-55,000 T-cell genomes per sample. Pooled TRB libraries were sequenced on an Illumina MiSeq with a v3 150-cycle kit. As for how the authors treated the data: Repertoire analysis was performed in R inside a reproducible Nextflow workflow that covered QC, data transformation and analysis. LymphoSeq2, an R package for AIRR-Seq data exploration, was used to implement custom analyses. Several samples that produced fewer than 5000 total TRB sequences were removed, so 188 HIV repertoires were analyzed. Among the 170 to 200 HIV repertoires that were kept, roughly 58 were collected before ART initiation and roughly 130 were collected after ART initiation. Repertoires were downsampled to 5000 TRB nucleotide sequences, and summary statistics were averaged over 100 downsampling iterations. The analysis kept only TRB sequences whose CDR3 regions were at least seven amino acids long. Diversity was assessed using a clonality score derived from Shannon entropy and using the Gini coefficient. In the repertoire networks, any two of the top 5000 CDR3 amino acid sequences were connected whenever the two sequences differed by an edit distance of one. GLIPH2 predicted antigen specificity groups and MHC restriction for TRB CDR3 amino acid sequences. To flag known CMV, EBV, HIV or tissue antigen associations, CDR3 amino acid sequences were matched against VDJdb and McPAS-TCR. Pre-ART, post-ART and control groups were compared with Wilcoxon signed-rank tests and Holm-Bonferroni correction. In TCRdb, the immuneACCESS table is reduced to in-frame sequences with V and J assigned. These tables do not hold every clone; where another copy was compared, an unresolved V gene accounts for under half, and the others remain unexplained. D and trimming come from the DNA, and the V and J calls and clone size come from that table. Counted in this sample were some 23,000 clones; 80% to 90% of them appeared once. The ten largest clonotypes hold less than 6.5% of the sample.

The V and J genes are TRBV19 and TRBJ1-1, with 7 bases matching TRBD1. The sequence was collected from a man younger than 40 with HIV. The sample here was unsorted PBMCs, taken roughly 4.5 years after starting antiretroviral therapy. The CDR3 here reads CASSIGLQGRLYQNTEAFF. The DNA sequence follows: TGTGCCAGTAGTATAGGCTTACAGGGGAGGCTCTACCAGAACACTGAAGCTTTCTTT.